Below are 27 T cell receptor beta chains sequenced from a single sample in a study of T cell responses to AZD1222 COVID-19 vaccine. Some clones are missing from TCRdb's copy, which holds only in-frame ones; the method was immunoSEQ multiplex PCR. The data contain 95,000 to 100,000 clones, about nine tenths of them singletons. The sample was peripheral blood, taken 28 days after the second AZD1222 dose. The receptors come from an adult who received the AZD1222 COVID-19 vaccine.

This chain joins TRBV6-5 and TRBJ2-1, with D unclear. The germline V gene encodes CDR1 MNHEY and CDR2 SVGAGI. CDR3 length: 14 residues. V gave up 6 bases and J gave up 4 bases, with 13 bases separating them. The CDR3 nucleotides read TGTGCCAGCAGACCCCAGGAAATATACAATGAGCAGTTCTTC. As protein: CASRPQEIYNEQFF.

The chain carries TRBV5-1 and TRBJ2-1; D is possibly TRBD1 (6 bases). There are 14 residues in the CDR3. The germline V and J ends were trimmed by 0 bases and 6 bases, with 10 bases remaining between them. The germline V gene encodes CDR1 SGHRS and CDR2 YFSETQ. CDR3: CASSLDRVGNEQFF. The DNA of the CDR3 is TGCGCCAGCAGCTTGGACAGGGTGGGCAATGAGCAGTTCTTC.

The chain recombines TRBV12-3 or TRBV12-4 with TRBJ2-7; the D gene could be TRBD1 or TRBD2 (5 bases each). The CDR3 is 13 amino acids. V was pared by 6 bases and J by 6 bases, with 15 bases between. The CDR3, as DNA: TGTGCCAGCAGACCCGGGACGTCACTCGAGCAGTACTTC. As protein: CASRPGTSLEQYF.

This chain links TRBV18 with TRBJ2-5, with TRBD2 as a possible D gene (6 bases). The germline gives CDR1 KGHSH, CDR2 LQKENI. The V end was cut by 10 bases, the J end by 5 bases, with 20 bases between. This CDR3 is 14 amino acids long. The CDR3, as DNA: TGTGCCACCAAGGGAGGTGCGGGGTCTGAGACCCAGTACTTC. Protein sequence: CATKGGAGSETQYF.

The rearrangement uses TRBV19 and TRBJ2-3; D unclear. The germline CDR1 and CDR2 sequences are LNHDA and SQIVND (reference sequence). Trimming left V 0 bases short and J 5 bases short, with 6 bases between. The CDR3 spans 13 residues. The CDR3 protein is CASSIEVQDTQYF. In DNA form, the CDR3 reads TGTGCCAGTAGTATAGAGGTCCAAGATACGCAGTATTTT.

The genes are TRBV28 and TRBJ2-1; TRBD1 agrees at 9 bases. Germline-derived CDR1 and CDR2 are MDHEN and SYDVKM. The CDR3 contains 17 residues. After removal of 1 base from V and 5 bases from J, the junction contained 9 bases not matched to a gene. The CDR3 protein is CASSLSPPGQGNNEQFF. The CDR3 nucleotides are TGTGCCAGCAGTTTATCTCCCCCGGGACAGGGCAACAATGAGCAGTTCTTC.

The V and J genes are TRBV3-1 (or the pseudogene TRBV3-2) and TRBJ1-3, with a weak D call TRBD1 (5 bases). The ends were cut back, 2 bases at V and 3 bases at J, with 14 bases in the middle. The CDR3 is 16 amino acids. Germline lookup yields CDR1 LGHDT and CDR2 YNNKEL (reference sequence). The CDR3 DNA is TGTGCCAGCAGCCAAAATACCGGGGGGGTTGGAAACACCATATATTTT. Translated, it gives CASSQNTGGVGNTIYF.

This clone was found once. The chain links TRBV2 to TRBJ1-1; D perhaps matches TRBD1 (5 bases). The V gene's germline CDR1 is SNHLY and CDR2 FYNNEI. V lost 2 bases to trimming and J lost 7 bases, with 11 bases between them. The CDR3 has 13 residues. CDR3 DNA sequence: TGTGCCAGCAGTGAATTGGACAATCGTGAAGCTTTCTTT. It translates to CASSELDNREAFF.

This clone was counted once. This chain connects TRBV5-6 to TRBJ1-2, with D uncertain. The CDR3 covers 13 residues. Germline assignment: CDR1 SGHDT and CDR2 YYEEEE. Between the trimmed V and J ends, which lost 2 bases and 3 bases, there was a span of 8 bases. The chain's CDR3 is CASSFGRDYGYTF. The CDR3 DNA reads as TGTGCCAGCAGCTTTGGAAGGGACTATGGCTACACCTTC. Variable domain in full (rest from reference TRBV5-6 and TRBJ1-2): DAGVTQSPTHLIKTRGQQVTLRCSPKSGHDTVSWYQQALGQGPQFIFQYYEEEERQRGNFPDRFSGHQFPNYSSELNVNALLLGDSALYLCASSFGRDYGYTFGSGTRLTVV.

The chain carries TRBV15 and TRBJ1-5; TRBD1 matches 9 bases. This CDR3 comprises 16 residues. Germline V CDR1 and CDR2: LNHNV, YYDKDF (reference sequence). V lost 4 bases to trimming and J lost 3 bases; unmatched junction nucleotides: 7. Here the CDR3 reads CATSTAGTGFNQPQHF. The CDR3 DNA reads TGTGCCACCAGCACCGCCGGGACAGGGTTCAATCAGCCCCAGCATTTT.

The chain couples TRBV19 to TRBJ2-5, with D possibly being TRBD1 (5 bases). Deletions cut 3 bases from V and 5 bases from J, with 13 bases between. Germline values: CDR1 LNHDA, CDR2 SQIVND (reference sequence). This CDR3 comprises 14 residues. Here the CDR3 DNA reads TGTGCCAGTAGTATTAGTAGGGGAAGGGAGACCCAGTACTTC. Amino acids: CASSISRGRETQYF.

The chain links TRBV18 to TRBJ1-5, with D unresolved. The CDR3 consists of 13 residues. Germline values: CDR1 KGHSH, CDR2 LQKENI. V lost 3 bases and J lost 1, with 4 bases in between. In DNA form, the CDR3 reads TGTGCCAGCTCACCCCCAAGCAATCAGCCCCAGCATTTT. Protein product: CASSPPSNQPQHF.

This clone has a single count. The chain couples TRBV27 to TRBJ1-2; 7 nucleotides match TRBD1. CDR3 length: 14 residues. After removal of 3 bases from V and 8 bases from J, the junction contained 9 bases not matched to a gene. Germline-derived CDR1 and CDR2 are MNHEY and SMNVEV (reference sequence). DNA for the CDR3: TGTGCCAGCAGTTTCAACGGCAGGGGGGGCGGCTACACCTTC. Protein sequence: CASSFNGRGGGYTF.

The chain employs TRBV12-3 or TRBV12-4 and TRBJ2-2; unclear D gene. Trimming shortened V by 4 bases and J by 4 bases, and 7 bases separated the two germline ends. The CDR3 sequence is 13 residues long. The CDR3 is CASSSLSTGELFF. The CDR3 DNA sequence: TGTGCCAGCAGTTCCCTCAGCACCGGGGAGCTGTTTTTT.

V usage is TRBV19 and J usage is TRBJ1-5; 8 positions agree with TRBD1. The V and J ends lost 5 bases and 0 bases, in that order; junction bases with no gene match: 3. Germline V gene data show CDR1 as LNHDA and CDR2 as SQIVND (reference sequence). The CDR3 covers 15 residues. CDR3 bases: TGTGCCAGTAGTTCGGACAGGGCTAGCAATCAGCCCCAGCATTTT. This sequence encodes CASSSDRASNQPQHF.

The CDR3 coding sequence is TGTGCCAGCAGACTGTTAGCTAGCTCCTACAATGAGCAGTTCTTC. Its translation is CASRLLASSYNEQFF. The chain couples TRBV6-5 to TRBJ2-1; unclear D gene. From germline, CDR1 is MNHEY and CDR2 SVGAGI. Trimming cost V 6 bases and J 0 bases, with 12 bases left between them. This CDR3 contains 15 residues.

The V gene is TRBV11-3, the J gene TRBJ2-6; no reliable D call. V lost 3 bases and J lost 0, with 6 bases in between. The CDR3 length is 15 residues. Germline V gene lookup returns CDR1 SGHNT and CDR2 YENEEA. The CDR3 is CASSLGSSGANVLTF. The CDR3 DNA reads TGTGCCAGCAGCTTGGGCTCCTCTGGGGCCAACGTCCTGACTTTC. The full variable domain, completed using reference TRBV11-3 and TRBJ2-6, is EAGVVQSPRYKIIEKKQPVAFWCNPISGHNTLYWYLQNLGQGPELLIRYENEEAVDDSQLPKDRFSAERLKGVDSTLKIQPAELGDSAVYLCASSLGSSGANVLTFGAGSRLTVL.

The CDR3 sequence is CASSLISGSSYNEQFF. The CDR3 DNA is TGTGCCAGCAGCTTAATTAGCGGAAGCTCCTACAATGAGCAGTTCTTC. The chain employs TRBV7-2 and TRBJ2-1; possible D gene TRBD2, 6 bases. This CDR3 contains 16 residues. Germline assignment: CDR1 SGHTA and CDR2 FQGNSA. Trimming shortened V by 2 bases and J by 0 bases, and 11 bases separated the two germline ends.

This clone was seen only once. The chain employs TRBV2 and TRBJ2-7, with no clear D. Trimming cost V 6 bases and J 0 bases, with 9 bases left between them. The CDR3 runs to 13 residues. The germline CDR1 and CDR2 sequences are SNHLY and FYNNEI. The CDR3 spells CASSSGLSYEQYF. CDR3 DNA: TGTGCCAGCAGCTCAGGCCTCTCCTACGAGCAGTACTTC.

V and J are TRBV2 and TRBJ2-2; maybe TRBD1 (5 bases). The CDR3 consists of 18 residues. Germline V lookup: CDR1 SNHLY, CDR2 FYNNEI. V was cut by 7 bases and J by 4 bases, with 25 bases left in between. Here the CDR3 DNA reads TGTGCCAGCAATGACCGAAGGGGAACAGTACGTGGCACCGGGGAGCTGTTTTTT. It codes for CASNDRRGTVRGTGELFF.

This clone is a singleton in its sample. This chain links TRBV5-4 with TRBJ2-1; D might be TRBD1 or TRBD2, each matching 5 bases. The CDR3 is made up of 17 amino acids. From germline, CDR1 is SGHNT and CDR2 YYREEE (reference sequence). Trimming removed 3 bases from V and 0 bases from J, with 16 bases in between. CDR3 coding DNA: TGTGCCAGCAGCTCGGAACCGGGACCCCTCTCCTACAATGAGCAGTTCTTC. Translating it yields CASSSEPGPLSYNEQFF.

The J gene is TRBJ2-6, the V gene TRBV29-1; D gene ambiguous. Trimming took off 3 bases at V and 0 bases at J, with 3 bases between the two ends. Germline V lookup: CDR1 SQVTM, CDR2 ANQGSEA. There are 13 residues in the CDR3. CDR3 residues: CSVDISGANVLTF. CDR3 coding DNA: TGCAGCGTTGATATCTCTGGGGCCAACGTCCTGACTTTC.

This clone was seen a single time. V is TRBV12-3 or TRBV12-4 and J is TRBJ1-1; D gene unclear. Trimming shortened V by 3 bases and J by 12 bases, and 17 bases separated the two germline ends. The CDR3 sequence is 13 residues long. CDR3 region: CASSFAGIQKPFF. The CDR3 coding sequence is TGTGCCAGCAGTTTCGCGGGTATCCAGAAGCCTTTCTTT.

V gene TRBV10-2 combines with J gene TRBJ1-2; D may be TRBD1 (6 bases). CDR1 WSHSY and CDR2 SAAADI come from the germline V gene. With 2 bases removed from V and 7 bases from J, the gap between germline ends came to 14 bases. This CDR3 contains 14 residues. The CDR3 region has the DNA TGCGCCAGCAGTGAGGCAGGGACAAGGGCTGGCTACACCTTC. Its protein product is CASSEAGTRAGYTF.

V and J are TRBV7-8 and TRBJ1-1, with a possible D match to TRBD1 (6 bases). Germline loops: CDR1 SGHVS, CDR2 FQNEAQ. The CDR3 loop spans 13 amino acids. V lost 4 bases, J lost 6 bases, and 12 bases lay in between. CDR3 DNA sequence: TGTGCCAGCAGCTCCCGCTCAGGGGCTGAAGCTTTCTTT. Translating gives CASSSRSGAEAFF. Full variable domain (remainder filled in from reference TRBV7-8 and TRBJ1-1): GAGVSQSPRYKVAKRGQDVALRCDPISGHVSLFWYQQALGQGPEFLTYFQNEAQLDKSGLPSDRFFAERPEGSVSTLKIQRTQQEDSAVYLCASSSRSGAEAFFGQGTRLTVV.

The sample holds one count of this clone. CDR3: CASGQGRNTEAFF. The DNA for the CDR3 is TGTGCCAGTGGACAGGGAAGGAACACTGAAGCTTTCTTT. The rearrangement uses TRBV6-5 and TRBJ1-1, with 8 bases identical to TRBD1. CDR1 is MNHEY and CDR2 is SVGAGI in the germline V gene. The trim removed 9 bases at V and 1 base at J, leaving 4 bases unmatched. There are 13 residues in the CDR3.

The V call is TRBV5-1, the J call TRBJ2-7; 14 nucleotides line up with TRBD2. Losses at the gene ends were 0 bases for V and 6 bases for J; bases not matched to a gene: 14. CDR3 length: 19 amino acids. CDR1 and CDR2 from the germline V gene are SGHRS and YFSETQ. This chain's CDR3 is CASSLGGTGLAGALGEQYF. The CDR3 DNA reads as TGCGCCAGCAGCTTGGGGGGTACGGGACTAGCGGGAGCCCTGGGCGAGCAGTACTTC.